This T cell receptor (beta chain) originates from a study of T cell responses to AZD1222 COVID-19 vaccine. Study outcomes and limitations: A mostly white British donor set with more females was recruited, and clonal diversity was possibly underestimated. Reports say nearly half of spike-specific TCRs go after unmutated variant regions.

The CDR3 totals 17 residues. Germline CDR1 is SEHNR and CDR2 is FQNEAQ (reference sequence). J lost 7 bases, V lost 7 bases, and 14 bases had no gene match. TCRdb's table, derived via immunoSEQ multiplex PCR, lists solely in-frame clones and lacks some. The data show some 170,000 clones, with around 93% seen just once and approximately 0.98% held by the top ten. As regards this clone: Its antigen is still unknown.

The sample here was peripheral blood, taken 28 days after the second dose of the MenACWY control vaccine. The TCR was taken from an adult who received the MenACWY meningococcal vaccine as a control. The V gene is TRBV7-9, the J gene TRBJ1-6, with TRBD1 matching 9 bases. The CDR3 sequence is CASTHLYSGQGNSPLHF. CDR3 bases: TGTGCCAGCACCCACCTCTACTCCGGACAGGGGAATTCACCCCTCCACTTT.